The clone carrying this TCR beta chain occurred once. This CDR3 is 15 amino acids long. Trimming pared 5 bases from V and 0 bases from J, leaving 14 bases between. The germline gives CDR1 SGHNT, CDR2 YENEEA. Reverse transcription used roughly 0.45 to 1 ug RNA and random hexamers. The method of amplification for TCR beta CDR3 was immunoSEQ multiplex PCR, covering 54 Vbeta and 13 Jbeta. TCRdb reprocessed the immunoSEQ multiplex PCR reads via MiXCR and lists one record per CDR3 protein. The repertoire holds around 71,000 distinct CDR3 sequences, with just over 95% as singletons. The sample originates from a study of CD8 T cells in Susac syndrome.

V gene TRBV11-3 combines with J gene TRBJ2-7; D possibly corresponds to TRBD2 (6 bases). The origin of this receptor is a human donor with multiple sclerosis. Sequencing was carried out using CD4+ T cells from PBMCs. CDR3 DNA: TGTGCCAGCAGCCGTGGGTACGGGAGCTCCTACGAGCAGTACTTC. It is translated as CASSRGYGSSYEQYF.